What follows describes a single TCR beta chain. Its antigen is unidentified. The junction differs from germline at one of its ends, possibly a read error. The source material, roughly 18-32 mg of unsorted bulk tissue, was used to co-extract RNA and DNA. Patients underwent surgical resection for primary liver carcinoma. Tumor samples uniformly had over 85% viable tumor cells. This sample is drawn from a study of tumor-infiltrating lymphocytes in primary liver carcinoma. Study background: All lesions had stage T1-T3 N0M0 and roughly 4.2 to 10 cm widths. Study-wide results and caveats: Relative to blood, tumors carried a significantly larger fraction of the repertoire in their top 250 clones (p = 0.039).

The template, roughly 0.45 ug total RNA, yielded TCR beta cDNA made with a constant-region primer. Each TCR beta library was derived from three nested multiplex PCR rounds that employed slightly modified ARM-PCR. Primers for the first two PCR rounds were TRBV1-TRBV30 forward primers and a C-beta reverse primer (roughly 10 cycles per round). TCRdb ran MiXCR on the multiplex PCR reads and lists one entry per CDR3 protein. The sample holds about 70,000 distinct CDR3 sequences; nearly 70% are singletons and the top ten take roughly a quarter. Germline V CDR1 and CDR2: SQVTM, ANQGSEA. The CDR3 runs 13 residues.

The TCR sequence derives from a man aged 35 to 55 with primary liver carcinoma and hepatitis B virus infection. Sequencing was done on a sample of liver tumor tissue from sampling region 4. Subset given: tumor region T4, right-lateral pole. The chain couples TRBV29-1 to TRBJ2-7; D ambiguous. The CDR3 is CSVVLQATYGQCF. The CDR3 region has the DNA TGCAGCGTTGTTTTGCAGGCGACCTACGGGCAGTGCTTC.